Listed below are T cell receptor beta chains from one sample, sequenced in a study of beta chain features in type 1 diabetes. The repertoire was sequenced with immunoSEQ multiplex PCR; TCRdb's copy has only in-frame clones and lacks some. The repertoire includes under 250,000 clones, 14% of them detected once, and just under 0.02% sits in the top ten. Specimen: naive CD4+ T cells from blood. Source of these receptors: a man younger than 45 with type 1 diabetes. CDR3s include the opening cysteine and the closing phenylalanine or tryptophan. The D gene is left open where the match is weak. Size values are once, few and many counts, or a class for expanded clones, and some rows have none.

D | size | J | V | DNA | CDR3
. | . | TRBJ2-5 | TRBV19 | TGTGCCACCAGAGGGACATGGCAAGAGACCCAGTACTTC | CATRGTWQETQYF
TRBD1 | few | TRBJ1-5 | TRBV7-8 | TGTGCCAGCAGCTCCGACAGGGGGCCGGGTTATAGCAATCAGCCCCAGCATTTT | CASSSDRGPGYSNQPQHF
. | few | TRBJ2-5 | TRBV6-5 | TGTGCCAGCAAAACCGAGGGTCAGACCCAGTACTTC | CASKTEGQTQYF
. | few | TRBJ2-7 | TRBV4-1 | TGCGCCAGCAGCCAAGCCGTCCCGGAGGCCGGGCAGTACTTC | CASSQAVPEAGQYF
TRBD2 | . | TRBJ2-3 | TRBV11-2 | TGTGCCAGCAGCGGGGGGGAAGCAGATACGCAGTATTTT | CASSGGEADTQYF
. | once | TRBJ1-1 | TRBV6-6 | TGTGCCAGCAGGAGAACGTCCGGGGGTTTATCTGAAGCTTTCTTT | CASRRTSGGLSEAFF
TRBD1 | few | TRBJ2-1 | TRBV6-5 | TGTGCCAGCAGCGGACAGGGGGTGATAAATGAGCAGTTCTTC | CASSGQGVINEQFF
. | . | TRBJ2-6 | TRBV15 | TGTGCCACCAGCAGAGCTCCCCTCTCTGGGGCCAACGTCCTGACTTTC | CATSRAPLSGANVLTF
TRBD1 | once | TRBJ2-1 | TRBV6-6 | TGTGCCAGCAGTTTCCAACGGGACAGGGGGCAGAATGAGCAGTTCTTC | CASSFQRDRGQNEQFF
TRBD1 | . | TRBJ2-7 | TRBV9 | TGTGCCAGCACCCCCCATCAGACAGGGAGATTCTACGAGCAGTACTTC | CASTPHQTGRFYEQYF
TRBD1 | few | TRBJ2-6 | TRBV18 | TGTGCCAGCTCAAAACAGGGGGCTGGGGCCAACGTCCTGACTTTC | CASSKQGAGANVLTF
TRBD1 | few | TRBJ1-2 | TRBV6-5 | TGTGCCAGCAGTTACGCAGGGGGTTATGGCTACACCTTC | CASSYAGGYGYTF
TRBD1 | few | TRBJ1-1 | TRBV6-6 | TGTGCCAGCAGGGGACAGGGAGGGGCTGAAGCTTTCTTT | CASRGQGGAEAFF
. | few | TRBJ1-4 | TRBV30 | TGTGCCTGGAATCAGGGAACTAATGAAAAACTGTTTTTT | CAWNQGTNEKLFF
. | . | TRBJ2-6 | TRBV2 | TGTGCCAGCCTTTCAGGAACTGGGGCCAACGTCCTGACTTTC | CASLSGTGANVLTF
. | . | TRBJ1-2 | TRBV6-5 | TGTGCCAGCGGGAGGGGTCTCGGTGGCTACACCTTC | CASGRGLGGYTF
TRBD1 | . | TRBJ2-6 | TRBV4-1 | TGCGCCAGCAGCCAAGGACAGGGACCCGCCAACGTCCTGACTTTC | CASSQGQGPANVLTF